These 7 T cell receptor beta chains were sequenced from one sample in a study of neoadjuvant anti-PD-1 for oral cavity cancer. The time point is: after neoadjuvant nivolumab, at surgical resection. Clones were read by immunoSEQ multiplex PCR, and TCRdb kept only the in-frame ones, dropping some. The sample consists of 25,000 to 40,000 clones, more than 65% of them appearing once. Sequenced material: PBMCs, taken after nivolumab (anti-PD-1) treatment. The receptors shown here come from a person aged 35-79 years with oral cavity squamous cell carcinoma.

CDR3 DNA: TGTGCCAGCAGTTACTCTGGACAGAAAAACATTCAGTACTTC. This codes for CASSYSGQKNIQYF. The rearrangement joins TRBV6-6 to TRBJ2-4; D is possibly TRBD1 (6 bases). This CDR3 is built from 14 residues. Between the trimmed V and J ends, which lost 0 bases and 4 bases, there was a span of 7 bases. Per germline, CDR1 MNHNY and CDR2 SVGAGI (reference sequence).

This clone was counted only a few times. This chain connects TRBV7-9 to TRBJ1-1, with D uncertain. Germline loops: CDR1 SEHNR, CDR2 FQNEAQ (reference sequence). V gave up 5 bases and J gave up 1 base, with 8 bases separating them. CDR3 size: 13 residues. CDR3 nucleotides: TGTGCCAGCAGCCGAGGGAGGAACACTGAAGCTTTCTTT. Its translation is CASSRGRNTEAFF.

The V and J genes are TRBV18 and TRBJ2-7; possibly TRBD1 for D (6 bases). The CDR3 is 13 residues long. V lost 3 bases and J 6 bases, leaving 12 bases between the germline ends. Germline V gene lookup returns CDR1 KGHSH and CDR2 LQKENI. The CDR3 nucleotides read TGTGCCAGCTCACCGGCAGGGGTGGGCGAGCAGTACTTC. Protein product: CASSPAGVGEQYF.

The chain joins TRBV11-2 to TRBJ2-1; 7 nucleotides agree with TRBD2. V lost 6 bases, J lost 8 bases, and 13 bases stayed unmatched. Looked up from germline, CDR1 is SGHAT and CDR2 is FQNNGV. CDR3 length equals 15 residues. The CDR3 here is CASSLPGVAGHEQFF. DNA of the CDR3: TGTGCCAGCAGTCTCCCCGGGGTAGCGGGCCATGAGCAGTTCTTC.

The V and J genes are TRBV2 and TRBJ1-2; D is unresolved. V was trimmed by 1 base and J by 8 bases, leaving 14 bases between them. This CDR3 is 14 amino acids long. From germline, CDR1 is SNHLY and CDR2 FYNNEI. CDR3: CASSEDGRGRGYTF. Written as DNA, the CDR3 is TGTGCCAGCAGTGAAGACGGGCGAGGCAGAGGCTACACCTTC.

This clone was seen only once. V is TRBV7-2 and J is TRBJ2-5, with a tentative D call TRBD2 (6 bases). The CDR3 has 14 residues. V lost 5 bases and J lost 2, with 12 bases in between. CDR1 and CDR2 (germline): SGHTA, FQGNSA. The CDR3 sequence: CASSPGTLQETQYF. CDR3 coding DNA: TGTGCCAGCAGCCCGGGGACTTTACAAGAGACCCAGTACTTC.

The rearrangement joins TRBV6-5 to TRBJ1-2; D unclear. Germline V gene data show CDR1 as MNHEY and CDR2 as SVGAGI. The CDR3 extends over 13 amino acids. Trimming pared 5 bases from V and 0 bases from J, leaving 7 bases between. The CDR3, as DNA: TGTGCCAGCAGTACTGGACCTAACTATGGCTACACCTTC. Its translation is CASSTGPNYGYTF.